This entry lists 27 T cell receptor beta chains sequenced from one sample in a study of T-cell reconstitution after alpha-beta-depleted transplantation in children listed by TCRdb under 2016. Libraries were constructed by PCR. TCRdb records Illumina HiSeq 2500 as the sequencer. TCR libraries were prepared with molecular barcoding, using unique molecular identifiers to normalize TCRbeta repertoire quantification. TCRdb applied fastp at Q25 and MiXCR to the public reads, then kept only in-frame beta chains. Every CDR3 protein is listed once, alongside the most common genes and DNA of its rows. Here the sample has almost 600,000 distinct CDR3 sequences; more than 20% occur a single time. The ten largest clones add up to around a third of the sample. Explained via the paper, the treatment or condition label denotes: allogeneic hematopoietic cell transplantation with graft depleted of TCRalphabeta T cells and CD19 B cells.

This material consisted of PBMCs, taken before TCRalphabeta/CD19-depleted stem cell transplant. Every receptor here comes from a boy under two years old with Wiskott-Aldrich syndrome, due to receive a stem cell transplant.

This clonotype was found a few times. The rearrangement links TRBV5-1 to TRBJ2-3; possibly TRBD1 for D (6 bases). The V gene's germline CDR1 is SGHRS and CDR2 YFSETQ. Trimming removed 0 bases from V and 6 bases from J, with 8 bases in between. The CDR3 has 13 residues. CDR3 sequence: CASSLADRDTQYF. In DNA form, the CDR3 reads TGCGCCAGCAGCTTGGCCGACAGGGATACGCAGTATTTT.

This clonotype was picked up many times. This sequence joins TRBV5-1 and TRBJ1-1; no clear D gene. The CDR3 length is 13 residues. Germline CDR1 reads SGHRS; CDR2 reads YFSETQ. With 3 bases removed from V and 0 bases from J, the gap between germline ends came to 6 bases. This CDR3 reads CASSSAMNTEAFF. The CDR3 nucleotides read TGCGCCAGCAGCTCTGCCATGAACACTGAAGCTTTCTTT.

The count of this clonotype is one. The J gene is TRBJ2-5, the V gene TRBV27; TRBD2 might be the D (6 bases). From germline, CDR1 is MNHEY and CDR2 SMNVEV (reference sequence). The CDR3 is made up of 14 amino acids. V was trimmed by 6 bases and J by 5 bases, leaving 16 bases between them. The CDR3 DNA is TGTGCCAGCAGCTTGGGGGGTACCCTGGAGACCCAGTACTTC. This sequence encodes CASSLGGTLETQYF.

The rearrangement uses TRBV28 and TRBJ1-4; no clear D. From germline, CDR1 is MDHEN and CDR2 SYDVKM. The CDR3 has 14 residues. V shed 3 bases and J shed 6 bases, with 11 bases lying between them. The CDR3 is CASSFPELDEKLFF. The CDR3, as DNA: TGTGCCAGCAGTTTCCCTGAGTTGGATGAAAAACTGTTTTTT.

The chain has TRBV11-2 and TRBJ2-3; 8 bases line up with TRBD2. The CDR3 extends over 16 amino acids. Trimming cost V 1 base and J 3 bases; bases outside gene matches: 6. Germline assignment: CDR1 SGHAT and CDR2 FQNNGV. CDR3 DNA sequence: TGTGCCAGCAGCTTAGTAGCGGGATGGGGGACAGATACGCAGTATTTT. This translates into CASSLVAGWGTDTQYF. Complete variable domain (other parts from reference TRBV11-2 and TRBJ2-3): EAGVAQSPRYKIIEKRQSVAFWCNPISGHATLYWYQQILGQGPKLLIQFQNNGVVDDSQLPKDRFSAERLKGVDSTLKIQPAKLEDSAVYLCASSLVAGWGTDTQYFGPGTRLTVL.

This clonotype was counted between two and nine times. The chain recombines TRBV5-1 with TRBJ1-1; D remains unclear. The germline V gene has CDR1 SGHRS and CDR2 YFSETQ. This CDR3 is built from 14 residues. Trimming left V 4 bases short and J 7 bases short, with 17 bases between. The CDR3 spells CASSPRSQRNEAFF. Here the CDR3 DNA reads TGCGCCAGCAGCCCCCGTTCGCAGCGGAATGAAGCTTTCTTT. Looking up the rest from reference TRBV5-1 and TRBJ1-1 gives the full variable domain: KAGVTQTPRYLIKTRGQQVTLSCSPISGHRSVSWYQQTPGQGLQFLFEYFSETQRNKGNFPGRFSGRQFSNSRSEMNVSTLELGDSALYLCASSPRSQRNEAFFGQGTRLTVV.

This rearrangement joins TRBV10-3 to TRBJ2-7; weak D call: TRBD2 (5 bases). Between the trimmed V and J ends, which lost 4 bases and 5 bases, there was a span of 15 bases. Germline CDR1 reads ENHRY; CDR2 reads SYGVKD. This CDR3 has 14 amino acids. The CDR3 is CAISAKMERDEQYF. For the CDR3, the DNA is TGTGCCATCAGTGCCAAAATGGAGAGGGACGAGCAGTACTTC.

The genes are TRBV24-1 and TRBJ2-3; perhaps TRBD1 as D (6 bases). The V and J ends lost 4 bases and 2 bases respectively, with 12 bases between them. The CDR3 extends over 15 amino acids. Germline CDR1 reads KGHDR; CDR2 reads SFDVKD. The CDR3 reads CATSETGHVTDTQYF. The DNA of the CDR3 is TGTGCCACCAGTGAGACAGGCCATGTCACAGATACGCAGTATTTT.

This clonotype was observed once. J is TRBJ2-5 and V is TRBV20-1; tentative D call: TRBD1 (5 bases). Trimming left V 0 bases short and J 1 base short, with 9 bases between. CDR1 and CDR2 from the germline V gene are DFQATT and SNEGSKA (reference sequence). This CDR3 has 14 amino acids. CDR3 amino acids: CSARDQGSQETQYF. The CDR3 coding sequence is TGCAGTGCTAGAGATCAGGGCAGCCAAGAGACCCAGTACTTC.

The chain links TRBV12-3 or TRBV12-4 to TRBJ2-7; either TRBD1 or TRBD2 may supply D (8 bases each). V lost 2 bases and J 6 bases, leaving 17 bases between the germline ends. The CDR3 totals 15 residues. CDR3 bases: TGTGCCAGCAGTTTAACAGGGGGACTAGAGTTCGAGCAGTACTTC. The encoded protein is CASSLTGGLEFEQYF.

V gene TRBV12-3 or TRBV12-4 combines with J gene TRBJ2-6; maybe TRBD2 (6 bases). This CDR3 has 17 residues. Trimming shortened V by 5 bases and J by 0 bases, and 14 bases separated the two germline ends. CDR3 nucleotide sequence: TGTGCCAGCAGTCCATCGGGACTGAACTCTGGGGCCAACGTCCTGACTTTC. As protein: CASSPSGLNSGANVLTF.

This clonotype was observed once. The chain recombines TRBV27 with TRBJ2-7; D remains ambiguous. The CDR3 sequence is 14 residues long. CDR1 and CDR2 from the germline V gene are MNHEY and SMNVEV (reference sequence). Between the trimmed V and J ends, which lost 9 bases and 0 bases, there was a span of 15 bases. Written as DNA, the CDR3 is TGTGCCAGTTCGCCAGAATACAGCTCCTACGAGCAGTACTTC. Translating gives CASSPEYSSYEQYF.

The rearrangement links TRBV20-1 to TRBJ2-7; TRBD2 matches at 12 bases. The germline V gene encodes CDR1 DFQATT and CDR2 SNEGSKA (reference sequence). J was trimmed by 5 bases and V by 6 bases; bases with no gene match: 11. The CDR3 extends over 15 amino acids. The CDR3 loop reads CSATRTSGAGDEQYF. In nucleotides, the CDR3 is TGCAGTGCCACGAGGACTAGCGGGGCGGGCGACGAGCAGTACTTC.

The rearrangement uses TRBV27 and TRBJ1-1; D might be TRBD1 (5 bases). The CDR3 consists of 11 residues. Germline values: CDR1 MNHEY, CDR2 SMNVEV (reference sequence). Trimming cost V 4 bases and J 12 bases, with 12 bases left between them. The CDR3 loop reads CASSSRGGTFF. The CDR3 DNA sequence: TGTGCCAGCAGTTCTCGGGGGGGGACTTTCTTT.

This clonotype came up a few times. J is TRBJ1-3 and V is TRBV12-3 or TRBV12-4; D ambiguous. Trimming removed 2 bases at V and 0 bases at J, with 8 bases between. The CDR3 runs 15 residues. The CDR3 DNA sequence: TGTGCCAGCAGTTTACGGCTGAGCTCTGGAAACACCATATATTTT. Translating gives CASSLRLSSGNTIYF.

The chain couples TRBV20-1 to TRBJ2-1; TRBD2 aligns across 13 bases. Losses at the gene ends were 5 bases for V and 6 bases for J; bases not matched to a gene: 4. In germline, CDR1 is DFQATT, CDR2 SNEGSKA (reference sequence). The CDR3 length is 14 residues. Here the CDR3 reads CSALLAGGGNEQFF. The CDR3 nucleotides read TGCAGTGCTCTACTAGCGGGAGGGGGCAATGAGCAGTTCTTC.

V usage is TRBV29-1 and J usage is TRBJ2-5, with 8 bases identical to TRBD1. This CDR3 has 11 amino acids. Germline V CDR1 and CDR2: SQVTM, ANQGSEA. V was clipped by 6 bases and J by 6 bases; unmatched bases: 3. The CDR3 coding sequence is TGCAGCGTCCGGACAGGGCAGACCCAGTACTTC. It encodes CSVRTGQTQYF.

This clonotype was counted only a few times. J is TRBJ2-1 and V is TRBV29-1; D is unresolved. Germline CDR1 SQVTM, CDR2 ANQGSEA. Trimming shortened V by 7 bases and J by 6 bases, and 16 bases separated the two germline ends. This CDR3 spans 13 amino acids. CDR3 coding DNA: TGCAGCGGAAACCAGCGCGGCAGCAATGAGCAGTTCTTC. It yields the protein CSGNQRGSNEQFF.

This clonotype was observed a single time. The rearrangement joins TRBV5-5 to TRBJ2-1; 7 positions agree with TRBD2. Trimming cost V 3 bases and J 5 bases; bases outside gene matches: 14. Germline CDR1 and CDR2: SGHKS and YYEKEE (reference sequence). The CDR3 consists of 17 residues. CDR3 loop: CASSSLSGTRYDNEQFF. DNA of the CDR3: TGTGCCAGCAGCTCCCTGAGCGGGACCCGCTACGACAATGAGCAGTTCTTC.

This clonotype was counted between two and nine times. This chain links TRBV24-1 with TRBJ2-6; no definite D call. Per germline, CDR1 KGHDR and CDR2 SFDVKD. The V end lost 4 bases, the J end lost 3 bases, and 12 bases lay between the germline ends. This CDR3 has 16 residues. CDR3 coding DNA: TGTGCCACCAGTGACCCCACTATGGGTGGGGCCAACGTCCTGACTTTC. Its protein is CATSDPTMGGANVLTF.

This clonotype was seen a few times. V gene TRBV20-1 combines with J gene TRBJ2-3; 13 bases are shared with TRBD2. CDR3 length equals 15 residues. Trimming cost V 6 bases and J 3 bases; bases outside gene matches: 6. Per the germline V gene, CDR1 is DFQATT and CDR2 is SNEGSKA (reference sequence). The CDR3 sequence is CSAHTSGRETDTQYF. The CDR3 nucleotides are TGCAGTGCCCACACTAGCGGGAGGGAGACAGATACGCAGTATTTT.

CDR3 sequence (DNA): TGCGCCAGCAGCTCACAGAGGACAGATACGCAGTATTTT. It is translated as CASSSQRTDTQYF. This chain joins TRBV5-1 and TRBJ2-3; D is undetermined. Looked up from germline, CDR1 is SGHRS and CDR2 is YFSETQ. The CDR3 consists of 13 residues. Trimming removed 3 bases at V and 3 bases at J, with 8 bases between.

The V gene is TRBV5-1, the J gene TRBJ2-1, with TRBD2 matching 8 bases. The CDR3 loop spans 15 amino acids. In germline, CDR1 is SGHRS, CDR2 YFSETQ. V gave up 0 bases and J gave up 6 bases; unmatched junction bases: 5. CDR3 protein: CASSLVLAGSNEQFF. The CDR3 DNA follows: TGCGCCAGCAGCTTGGTTTTAGCGGGAAGCAATGAGCAGTTCTTC.

The table lists this clonotype with a few counts. This chain joins TRBV15 and TRBJ2-1; D call uncertain. V was cut by 5 bases and J by 4 bases, with 15 bases left in between. Germline V gives CDR1 LNHNV, CDR2 YYDKDF (reference sequence). The length of the CDR3 is 15 residues. The CDR3 loop reads CATSLILTLYNEQFF. CDR3 sequence (DNA): TGTGCCACCAGCCTTATTTTAACCCTGTACAATGAGCAGTTCTTC.

V is TRBV30 and J is TRBJ2-1, with 7 bases fitting TRBD1. With 4 bases clipped from V and 0 bases from J, the junction kept 3 bases outside the gene matches. Germline assignment: CDR1 GTSNPN and CDR2 SVGIG (reference sequence). This CDR3 is built from 14 residues. CDR3 in amino acids: CAWNRGSSYNEQFF. The CDR3 DNA sequence: TGTGCCTGGAACAGGGGAAGCTCCTACAATGAGCAGTTCTTC.

The V gene is TRBV21-1, the J gene TRBJ1-1. TRBV21-1 represents a pseudogene. This CDR3 spans 14 amino acids. The CDR3 is CASSRSDHNTEAFF. In nucleotides, the CDR3 is TGTGCCAGCAGTCGTTCGGACCACAACACTGAAGCTTTCTTT.

The genes are TRBV7-9 and TRBJ1-4; TRBD1 might be the D (5 bases). The germline V gene has CDR1 SEHNR and CDR2 FQNEAQ (reference sequence). CDR3 size: 14 residues. V dropped 1 base and J dropped 6 bases, with 9 bases sitting between them. The CDR3 is CASSLDRRHEKLFF. The CDR3 bases are TGTGCCAGCAGCTTAGACAGGCGCCATGAAAAACTGTTTTTT.